Each of the 16 T cell receptor beta chains below was sequenced from the same sample in a study of shared clonotypes between healthy human individuals. Sequencing used immunoSEQ multiplex PCR; TCRdb keeps in-frame clones, though not all of them. The data contain about 480,000 clones, roughly 78% of them seen just once; the ten biggest clones take up approximately 13%. Sequencing was carried out using PBMCs. The receptors derive from a woman in her forties in good health. Some clones in this sample may be carry-over from other donors' samples.

The chain links TRBV15 to TRBJ1-1, with D possibly TRBD1 on 6 matching bases. Germline V CDR1 and CDR2: LNHNV, YYDKDF (reference sequence). Trimming shortened V by 0 bases and J by 2 bases, and 16 bases separated the two germline ends. The CDR3 sequence is 17 residues long. The CDR3 loop is CATSREIPGHLNTEAFF. The CDR3 coding sequence is TGTGCCACCAGCAGAGAAATCCCGGGACACCTAAACACTGAAGCTTTCTTT.

In nucleotides, the CDR3 is TGCGCCAGCAGCTCTGGACTAGCGGGAGGGGAGGTTGGGCAAGAGACCCAGTACTTC. Its protein product is CASSSGLAGGEVGQETQYF. The V and J genes are TRBV5-1 and TRBJ2-5, with 15 bases lining up with TRBD2. The CDR3 extends over 19 amino acids. Germline-derived CDR1 and CDR2 are SGHRS and YFSETQ. The V segment lost 3 bases and the J segment 2 bases; nucleotides outside the gene matches: 11.

The J gene is TRBJ2-2, the V gene TRBV29-1, with 13 bases identical to TRBD2. The junction had 4 bases not matched to a gene; V was cut back by 6 bases and J by 3 bases. The V gene's germline CDR1 is SQVTM and CDR2 ANQGSEA. The CDR3 totals 15 residues. The CDR3 DNA follows: TGCAGCGTCACGGGACTAGCGGGATACACCGGGGAGCTGTTTTTT. Its protein product is CSVTGLAGYTGELFF.

This clone was observed a handful of times. The J gene is TRBJ2-3, the V gene TRBV7-2; 10 nucleotides match TRBD2. From germline, CDR1 is SGHTA and CDR2 FQGNSA. The length of the CDR3 is 15 residues. With V trimmed by 5 bases and J by 2 bases, 4 bases remained unmatched. The CDR3 nucleotides read TGTGCCAGCAGCATGGGACTAGCGTTCACAGATACGCAGTATTTT. The encoded protein is CASSMGLAFTDTQYF.

CDR3 region: CASSRGQGYYEQYF. DNA for the CDR3: TGTGCCAGCAGCCGTGGACAGGGTTACTACGAGCAGTACTTC. The chain uses TRBV7-2 and TRBJ2-7; 8 bases map to TRBD1. This CDR3 is 14 amino acids long. Per germline, CDR1 SGHTA and CDR2 FQGNSA. Unmatched junction bases numbered 6, after V lost 5 bases and J lost 3 bases.

V usage is TRBV27 and J usage is TRBJ2-7; TRBD2 aligns across 12 bases. Unmatched junction bases numbered 5, after V lost 5 bases and J lost 6 bases. The V gene's germline CDR1 is MNHEY and CDR2 SMNVEV (reference sequence). The CDR3 contains 14 residues. For the CDR3, the DNA is TGTGCCAGCAGTAGACTAGCGGGAGTCGGCGAGCAGTACTTC. Translated, it gives CASSRLAGVGEQYF.

The chain uses TRBV6-1 and TRBJ1-4; 7 bases agree with TRBD1. Germline assignment: CDR1 MNHNS and CDR2 SASEGT. J lost 8 bases, V lost 2 bases, and 8 bases had no gene match. The CDR3 contains 15 residues. CDR3 sequence: CASSEFRGLGEKLFF. CDR3 sequence (DNA): TGTGCCAGCAGTGAATTTAGGGGGCTCGGGGAAAAACTGTTTTTT.

A remark on this clone: This could be a read error, since a much larger clone is one nucleotide away. Other DNA sequences from this sample encode an identical CDR3 as well. V gene TRBV7-9 combines with J gene TRBJ1-1, with D possibly TRBD1 on 6 matching bases. The V gene's germline CDR1 is SEHNR and CDR2 FQNEAQ (reference sequence). Between the trimmed V and J ends, which lost 0 bases and 1 base, there was a span of 6 bases. This CDR3 comprises 14 residues. The CDR3 protein is CASSLAQGNTEAFF. The CDR3, as DNA: TGTGCCAGCAGCTTAGCACAGGGGAACACTGAAGCTTTCTTT.

V gene TRBV29-1 combines with J gene TRBJ1-3, with no clear D. Germline V CDR1 and CDR2: SQVTM, ANQGSEA. Trimming cost V 4 bases and J 1 base, with 11 bases left between them. CDR3 size: 14 residues. The CDR3: CSVVVRGSGNTIYF. The CDR3 nucleotides read TGCAGCGTTGTTGTTCGGGGATCTGGAAACACCATATATTTT.

This rearrangement joins TRBV2 to TRBJ2-3; D is possibly TRBD1 or TRBD2 (5 bases each). CDR3 length: 12 amino acids. The V gene's germline CDR1 is SNHLY and CDR2 FYNNEI. Trimming cost V 6 bases and J 4 bases, with 8 bases left between them. The CDR3 protein is CASRLGADTQYF. CDR3 sequence (DNA): TGTGCCAGCAGGTTGGGGGCAGATACGCAGTATTTT.

The chain has TRBV6-5 and TRBJ2-2; 7 bases fit TRBD1. The germline V gene encodes CDR1 MNHEY and CDR2 SVGAGI. Germline trimming cut 6 bases from V and 4 bases from J; bases unmatched to any gene: 8. CDR3 length equals 15 residues. In DNA, the CDR3 is TGTGCCAGCAGGCGCGACAGGGATCGCACCGGGGAGCTGTTTTTT. This translates into CASRRDRDRTGELFF.

This clone was detected a few times. The V and J genes are TRBV28 and TRBJ1-4; 11 nucleotides align to TRBD1. CDR3 length: 15 amino acids. The germline gives CDR1 MDHEN, CDR2 SYDVKM. V was clipped by 4 bases and J by 6 bases; unmatched bases: 4. The CDR3 sequence is CASSWLGQGDEKLFF. In DNA, the CDR3 is TGTGCCAGCAGTTGGTTGGGACAGGGGGATGAAAAACTGTTTTTT.

The rearrangement links TRBV5-4 to TRBJ2-5, with D unresolved. There are 15 residues in the CDR3. Germline V gives CDR1 SGHNT, CDR2 YYREEE (reference sequence). V was cut by 3 bases and J by 1 base, with 13 bases left in between. DNA for the CDR3: TGTGCCAGCAGCTCCCAGTATGGCCCCCAAGAGACCCAGTACTTC. Its translation is CASSSQYGPQETQYF.

The chain employs TRBV7-9 and TRBJ1-3; D is unclear. The length of the CDR3 is 16 residues. CDR1 is SEHNR and CDR2 is FQNEAQ in the germline V gene (reference sequence). V gave up 1 base and J gave up 0 bases, with 10 bases separating them. For the CDR3, the DNA is TGTGCCAGCAGCTTAGAGAAGGGCCACTCTGGAAACACCATATATTTT. It yields the protein CASSLEKGHSGNTIYF.

In DNA, the CDR3 is TGTGCCAGTAGGGAGGACAGGGGGAACACTGAAGCTTTCTTT. Its protein product is CASREDRGNTEAFF. This chain joins TRBV19 and TRBJ1-1; 9 nucleotides agree with TRBD1. The CDR3 contains 14 residues. Trimming removed 6 bases from V and 1 base from J; junction bases left unmatched: 3. Germline-derived CDR1 and CDR2 are LNHDA and SQIVND (reference sequence).

This chain links TRBV7-2 with TRBJ1-6; TRBD1 agrees at 8 bases. Trimming took 5 bases from V and 10 from J; bases not matched to a gene: 13. The CDR3 runs 16 residues. Per the germline V gene, CDR1 is SGHTA and CDR2 is FQGNSA. CDR3: CASSQGGRTGTSPLHF. CDR3 coding DNA: TGTGCCAGCAGCCAAGGGGGACGGACAGGGACCTCACCCCTCCACTTT.